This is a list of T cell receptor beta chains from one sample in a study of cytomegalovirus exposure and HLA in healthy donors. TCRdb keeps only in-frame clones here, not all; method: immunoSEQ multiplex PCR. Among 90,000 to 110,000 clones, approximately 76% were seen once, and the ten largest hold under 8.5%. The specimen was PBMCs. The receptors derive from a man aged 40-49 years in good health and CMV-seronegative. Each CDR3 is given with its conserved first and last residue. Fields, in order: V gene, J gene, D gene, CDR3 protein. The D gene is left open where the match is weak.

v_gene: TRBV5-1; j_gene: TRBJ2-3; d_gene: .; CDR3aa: CASSLGRGQDTQYF
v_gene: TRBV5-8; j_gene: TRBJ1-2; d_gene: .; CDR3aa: CASSWGPNGYTF
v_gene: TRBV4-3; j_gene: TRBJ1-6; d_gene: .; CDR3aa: CASSLNRGNSPLHF
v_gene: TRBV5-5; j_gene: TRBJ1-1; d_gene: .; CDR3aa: CASGGNFDGNTEAFF
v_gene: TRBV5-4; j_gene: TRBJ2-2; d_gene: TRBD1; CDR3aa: CASSLYRGRRGAVF
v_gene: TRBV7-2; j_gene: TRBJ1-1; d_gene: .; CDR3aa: CASSFVGHVNTEAFF
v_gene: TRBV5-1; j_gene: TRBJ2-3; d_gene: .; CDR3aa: CASYESYGTDTQYF
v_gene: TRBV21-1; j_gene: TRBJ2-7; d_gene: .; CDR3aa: CASSKVKGQGSYEQYF
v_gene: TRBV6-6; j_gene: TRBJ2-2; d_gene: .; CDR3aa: CASSSYSGLNTGELFF
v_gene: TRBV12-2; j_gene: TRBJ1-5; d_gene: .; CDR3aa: CASRLALGGEKGNQPQHF
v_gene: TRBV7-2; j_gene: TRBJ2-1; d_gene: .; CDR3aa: CASSSSGGSYNEQFF
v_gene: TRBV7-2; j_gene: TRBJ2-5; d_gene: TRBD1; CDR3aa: CASSLQGVQETQYF
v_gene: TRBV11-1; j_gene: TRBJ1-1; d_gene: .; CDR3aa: CASSGRQDSRNTEAFF
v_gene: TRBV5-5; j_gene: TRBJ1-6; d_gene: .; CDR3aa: CASSLAGGTRTPLHF
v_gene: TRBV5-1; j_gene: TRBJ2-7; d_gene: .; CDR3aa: CASSRQGYEQYF
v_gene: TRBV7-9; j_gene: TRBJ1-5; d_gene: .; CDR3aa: CASSGQNQPQHF
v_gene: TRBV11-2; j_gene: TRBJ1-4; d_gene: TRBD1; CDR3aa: CASSLNRGQVTNEKLFF
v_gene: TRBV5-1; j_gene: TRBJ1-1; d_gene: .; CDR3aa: CASSLPGFNTEAFF
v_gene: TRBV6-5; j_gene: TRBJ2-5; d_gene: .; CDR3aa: CASRTSEGTETQYF
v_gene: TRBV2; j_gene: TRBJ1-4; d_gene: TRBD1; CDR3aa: CASRLQGVANEKLFF
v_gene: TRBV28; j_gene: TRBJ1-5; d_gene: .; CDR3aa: CASSWEGGNQPQHF
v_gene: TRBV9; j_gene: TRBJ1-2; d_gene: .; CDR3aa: CALSRSPGGRVFDGYTF
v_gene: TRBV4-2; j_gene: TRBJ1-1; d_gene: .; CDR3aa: CASSHLPDGGNTEAFF
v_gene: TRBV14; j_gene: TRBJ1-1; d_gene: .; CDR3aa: CASSRIPGDTEAFF
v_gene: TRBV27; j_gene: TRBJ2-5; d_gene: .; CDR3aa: CASKAGYQETQYF
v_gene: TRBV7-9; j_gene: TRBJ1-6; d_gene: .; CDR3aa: CASSLGGSQGGNSPLHF
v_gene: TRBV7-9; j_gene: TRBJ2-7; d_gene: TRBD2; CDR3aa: CASRPGGAGEQYF
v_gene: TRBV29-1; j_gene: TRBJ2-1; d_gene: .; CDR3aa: CSVWIRENEQFF
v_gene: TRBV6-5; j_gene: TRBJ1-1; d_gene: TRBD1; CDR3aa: CASSPSMGQEAFF
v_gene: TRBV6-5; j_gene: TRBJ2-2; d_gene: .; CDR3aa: CASSRAGELFF
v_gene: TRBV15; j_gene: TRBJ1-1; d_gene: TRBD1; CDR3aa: CATSRDRASEAFF
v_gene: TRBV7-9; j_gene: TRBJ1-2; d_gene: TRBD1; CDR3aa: CASSVDQQGNYGYTF
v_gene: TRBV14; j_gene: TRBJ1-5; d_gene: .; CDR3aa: CASSHGGTGQPQHF
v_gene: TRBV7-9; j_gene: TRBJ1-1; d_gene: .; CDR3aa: CASSLTTGFAEAFF
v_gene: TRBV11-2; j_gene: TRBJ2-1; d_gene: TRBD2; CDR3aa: CASSLDLALAGFNEQFF
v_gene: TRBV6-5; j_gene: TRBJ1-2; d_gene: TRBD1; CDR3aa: CASSKRTGASYGYTF
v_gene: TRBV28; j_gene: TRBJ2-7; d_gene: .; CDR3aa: CAIEDLVARRQYF
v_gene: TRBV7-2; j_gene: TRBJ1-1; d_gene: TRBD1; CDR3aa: CASSPRQGANTEAFF
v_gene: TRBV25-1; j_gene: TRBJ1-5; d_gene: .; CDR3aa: CASSTGSNQPQHF
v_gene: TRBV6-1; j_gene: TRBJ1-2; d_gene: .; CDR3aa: CASSFTGQGWYGYTF
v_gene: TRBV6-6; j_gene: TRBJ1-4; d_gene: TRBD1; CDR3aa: CASSYKRQGDEKLFF
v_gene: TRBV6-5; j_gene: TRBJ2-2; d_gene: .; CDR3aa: CASSPRQNTGELFF
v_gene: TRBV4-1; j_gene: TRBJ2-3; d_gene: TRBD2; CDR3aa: CASSPAGLAGGTDTQYF
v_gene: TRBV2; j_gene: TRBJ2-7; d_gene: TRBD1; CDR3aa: CARGQGSYYEQYF
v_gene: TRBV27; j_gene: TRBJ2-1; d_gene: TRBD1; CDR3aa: CASSMTGAHEQFF